This T cell receptor (beta chain) emerged from a study of beta chain features in type 1 diabetes. Note on this clone: Its antigen remains unidentified.

V gave up 6 bases and J gave up 1 base; unmatched junction bases: 4. There are 14 residues in the CDR3. Germline V gene data show CDR1 as MDHEN and CDR2 as SYDVKM. Sorted CD4+ subsets: naive, central memory, regulatory, stem cell-like memory (CD45RO/CCR7/CD25/CD127/CD95/CD27 panel). All sorted populations exceeded 95% purity. Notes on the study in general: Fewer junction insertions and more nucleotide deletions appeared in type 1 diabetes patients. TCRB CDR3s from Type 1 diabetes patients were moderately but significantly shorter in all four CD4+ subsets. Any HLA effect on TCRB rearrangement was left unresolved by small sub-analyses.

The entirety of the isolated RNA underwent reverse transcription, so expressed TCRB transcripts were sequenced. Assay used: immunoSEQ multiplex PCR; TCRdb lists only in-frame clones, some missing. Among hundreds of thousands of clones listed, 13% were seen once. The chain recombines TRBV28 with TRBJ1-1; TRBD1 agrees at 8 bases. The material sequenced was naive CD4+ T cells from blood. The TCR comes from a young man with type 1 diabetes. The CDR3 loop is CASSSTGANTEAFF. For the CDR3, the DNA is TGTGCCAGCAGCTCGACAGGGGCGAACACTGAAGCTTTCTTT.